These 20 T cell receptor beta chains were all obtained from the same sample, sequenced in a study of shared clonotypes between healthy human individuals. Some clones are missing from TCRdb's copy, which holds only in-frame ones; the method was immunoSEQ multiplex PCR. The sample has 950,000 to 1,100,000 clones; about 76% are singletons. Input material: memory CD4+ T cells sorted from blood. Subset defined: CD45RA-negative fraction. Receptor source: a man aged 18 to 29 in good health.

The chain joins TRBV6-5 to TRBJ1-1; 8 nucleotides match TRBD1. The germline V gene has CDR1 MNHEY and CDR2 SVGAGI. This CDR3 comprises 15 residues. V shed 7 bases, J shed 5 bases, and the junction held 12 bases outside the gene matches. The CDR3, as DNA: TGTGCCAGCACCTCTCCTGGACAGGGAGGGACTGAAGCTTTCTTT. It codes for CASTSPGQGGTEAFF.

This clone was counted a single time. The genes are TRBV28 and TRBJ1-5, with D perhaps TRBD1 (5 bases). Per germline, CDR1 MDHEN and CDR2 SYDVKM. The CDR3 runs to 17 residues. V was trimmed by 2 bases and J by 3 bases, leaving 17 bases between them. As DNA, the CDR3 is TGTGCCAGCAGTTTAGGGGCAGGCCCTGGACTCAATCAGCCCCAGCATTTT. Translating gives CASSLGAGPGLNQPQHF.

This clone has only a few counts. The gene calls are TRBV7-8 and TRBJ2-7; D ambiguous. The germline CDR1 and CDR2 sequences are SGHVS and FQNEAQ. The CDR3 loop spans 13 amino acids. V lost 5 bases and J 3 bases, leaving 11 bases between the germline ends. CDR3 loop: CASSPELVYEQYF. CDR3 nucleotides: TGTGCCAGCAGCCCTGAACTGGTCTACGAGCAGTACTTC.

The chain joins TRBV5-1 to TRBJ1-6; D unclear. The germline CDR1 and CDR2 sequences are SGHRS and YFSETQ. The length of the CDR3 is 14 residues. V shed 0 bases and J shed 10 bases, with 11 bases lying between them. As DNA, the CDR3 is TGCGCCAGCAGCTTGGAGGGTTCAGAGTCACCCCTCCACTTT. The encoded protein is CASSLEGSESPLHF. Combining the CDR3 with reference TRBV5-1 and TRBJ1-6 gives the whole variable domain KAGVTQTPRYLIKTRGQQVTLSCSPISGHRSVSWYQQTPGQGLQFLFEYFSETQRNKGNFPGRFSGRQFSNSRSEMNVSTLELGDSALYLCASSLEGSESPLHFGNGTRLTVT.

Concerning this clone: One junction end disagrees with the germline gene, perhaps due to a read error. This chain joins TRBV7-7 and TRBJ2-1, with D tentatively TRBD2 (7 bases). Germline CDR1 and CDR2: SSHAT and FNYEAQ (reference sequence). The CDR3 extends over 15 amino acids. The CDR3 loop reads CASSLGGGARGEQFF. In DNA, the CDR3 is TGTGCTAGCAGCTTAGGAGGGGGGGCCAGAGGTGAGCAGTTCTTC.

A single count supports this clone. The gene calls are TRBV28 and TRBJ1-2; perhaps TRBD1 as D (5 bases). The V end was cut by 9 bases, the J end by 3 bases, with 11 bases between. This CDR3 is built from 12 residues. CDR1 is MDHEN and CDR2 is SYDVKM in the germline V gene. The CDR3, as DNA: TGTGCCAGTCAGGGTCAGGACTATGGCTACACCTTC. It codes for CASQGQDYGYTF.

CDR3 in amino acids: CASSLIGVREKLFF. The CDR3 nucleotides read TGTGCCAGCAGCTTAATCGGGGTCAGGGAAAAACTGTTTTTT. J is TRBJ1-4 and V is TRBV11-2; D call uncertain. The CDR3 extends over 14 amino acids. Germline-derived CDR1 and CDR2 are SGHAT and FQNNGV. Trimming removed 2 bases at V and 8 bases at J, with 12 bases between.

This chain uses TRBV7-2 with TRBJ2-7, with 8 bases identical to TRBD1. Trimming removed 5 bases from V and 3 bases from J; junction bases left unmatched: 15. Germline V gives CDR1 SGHTA, CDR2 FQGNSA. The CDR3 runs to 17 residues. CDR3 bases: TGTGCCAGCAGCCCAGAATCCCCGGGACAGGTTAACTACGAGCAGTACTTC. Translated: CASSPESPGQVNYEQYF.

In DNA form, the CDR3 reads TGTGCCAGCAACCAACTAGCGGGAGTCTACGAGCAGTACTTC. Translating it yields CASNQLAGVYEQYF. This chain links TRBV5-6 with TRBJ2-7; 11 bases agree with TRBD2. There are 14 residues in the CDR3. CDR1 and CDR2 (germline): SGHDT, YYEEEE. Losses at the gene ends were 6 bases for V and 3 bases for J; bases not matched to a gene: 5.

Only one count was recorded for this clone. The chain employs TRBV5-1 and TRBJ1-2; D gene uncertain. The length of the CDR3 is 15 residues. The germline V gene has CDR1 SGHRS and CDR2 YFSETQ. The germline V and J ends were trimmed by 1 base and 6 bases, with 16 bases remaining between them. The CDR3 is CASSLFEATAHGYTF. The CDR3 DNA reads as TGCGCCAGCAGCTTGTTTGAAGCAACGGCCCATGGCTACACCTTC.

V is TRBV28 and J is TRBJ2-7; 10 bases are a match to TRBD1. Germline V lookup: CDR1 MDHEN, CDR2 SYDVKM. CDR3 length equals 14 residues. V gave up 3 bases and J gave up 5 bases; unmatched junction bases: 4. This CDR3 reads CASSFRTGGNEQYF. The CDR3 DNA sequence: TGTGCCAGCAGTTTCCGGACAGGGGGGAACGAGCAGTACTTC.

The rearrangement links TRBV18 to TRBJ1-2; perhaps TRBD1 as D (5 bases). Germline V gene data show CDR1 as KGHSH and CDR2 as LQKENI. V lost 3 bases and J lost 3, with 8 bases in between. This CDR3 is built from 13 residues. The CDR3 DNA sequence: TGTGCCAGCTCACCGGCCAGGGACTATGGCTACACCTTC. This translates into CASSPARDYGYTF. Looking up the rest from reference TRBV18 and TRBJ1-2 gives the full variable domain: NAGVMQNPRHLVRRRGQEARLRCSPMKGHSHVYWYRQLPEEGLKFMVYLQKENIIDESGMPKERFSAEFPKEGPSILRIQQVVRGDSAAYFCASSPARDYGYTFGSGTRLTVV.

J is TRBJ1-6 and V is TRBV7-2, with TRBD1 matching 10 bases. Germline V CDR1 and CDR2: SGHTA, FQGNSA. CDR3 size: 13 residues. Trimming took 7 bases from V and 10 from J; bases not matched to a gene: 4. CDR3 sequence (DNA): TGTGCCAGCACCCGGGACAGGGGATCACCCCTCCACTTT. This codes for CASTRDRGSPLHF.

This clone has only a few counts. The chain recombines TRBV6-4 with TRBJ2-1, with D maybe TRBD2 (6 bases). The V end was cut by 4 bases, the J end by 5 bases, with 12 bases between. The CDR3 runs to 14 residues. Germline CDR1 MRHNA, CDR2 SNTAGT. CDR3 coding DNA: TGTGCCAGCAGTGGCCGCGGGGCCCACAATGAGCAGTTCTTC. Amino acids: CASSGRGAHNEQFF.

This clone was seen just once. Being one base from a much bigger clone, this may be a read error. The V and J genes are TRBV5-4 and TRBJ2-7; no clear D. The CDR3 totals 12 residues. V lost 0 bases and J 4 bases, leaving 5 bases between the germline ends. CDR1 is SGHNT and CDR2 is YYREEE in the germline V gene (reference sequence). The DNA for the CDR3 is TGTGCCAGCAGCTTGGATCAGTACGAGCAGTACTTC. This sequence encodes CASSLDQYEQYF. Complete variable domain (other parts from reference TRBV5-4 and TRBJ2-7): ETGVTQSPTHLIKTRGQQVTLRCSSQSGHNTVSWYQQALGQGPQFIFQYYREEENGRGNFPPRFSGLQFPNYSSELNVNALELDDSALYLCASSLDQYEQYFGPGTRLTVT.

The V gene is TRBV15, the J gene TRBJ1-2; D gene uncertain. V was pared by 4 bases and J by 5 bases, with 20 bases between. CDR1 and CDR2 from the germline V gene are LNHNV and YYDKDF (reference sequence). This CDR3 region has 16 residues. The DNA of the CDR3 is TGTGCCACCAGCAAAGGACCACTTCAGGATGGGTATGGCTACACCTTC. Its translation: CATSKGPLQDGYGYTF.

This clone was counted a single time. The chain employs TRBV7-6 and TRBJ2-3, with D possibly being TRBD2 (5 bases). The CDR3 is made up of 16 amino acids. The germline V gene has CDR1 SGHVS and CDR2 FNYEAQ. Trimming removed 4 bases from V and 8 bases from J, with 22 bases in between. The CDR3 sequence: CASSWNGVTVGGTQYF. The CDR3 DNA is TGTGCCAGCAGCTGGAACGGGGTGACCGTTGGTGGTACGCAGTATTTT. Looking up the rest from reference TRBV7-6 and TRBJ2-3 gives the full variable domain: GAGVSQSPRYKVTKRGQDVALRCDPISGHVSLYWYRQALGQGPEFLTYFNYEAQQDKSGLPNDRFSAERPEGSISTLTIQRTEQRDSAMYRCASSWNGVTVGGTQYFGPGTRLTVL.

A note on this clone: Other DNA sequences within the sample encode an identical CDR3. This sequence joins TRBV5-1 and TRBJ1-5; 8 nucleotides agree with TRBD1. The J segment lost 4 bases and the V segment lost 0 bases, leaving 6 bases of the junction unmatched. The germline gives CDR1 SGHRS, CDR2 YFSETQ. This CDR3 is built from 16 residues. This chain's CDR3 is CASSLGVGQGNQPQHF. Here the CDR3 DNA reads TGCGCCAGCAGCTTGGGAGTAGGACAGGGTAATCAGCCCCAGCATTTT.

The J gene is TRBJ2-2, the V gene TRBV19; D may be TRBD1 (6 bases). Trimming left V 4 bases short and J 0 bases short, with 9 bases between. The germline gives CDR1 LNHDA, CDR2 SQIVND (reference sequence). CDR3 length equals 15 residues. Here the CDR3 reads CASSRGRTNTGELFF. Written as DNA, the CDR3 is TGTGCCAGTAGTAGGGGGCGGACGAACACCGGGGAGCTGTTTTTT.

The V call is TRBV28, the J call TRBJ2-7, with 9 nucleotides matching TRBD1. CDR3 length equals 14 residues. Germline V gene data show CDR1 as MDHEN and CDR2 as SYDVKM. J gave up 6 bases and V 7 bases, and 10 bases lay outside the gene matches. The CDR3, as DNA: TGTGCCAGCACCCCCGGGACAGGGTGGGTCGAGCAGTACTTC. Translated: CASTPGTGWVEQYF.